Below, 11 T cell receptor beta chains from the same sample are listed, as sequenced in a study of CD8 T cells in ankylosing spondylitis. TCRdb reprocessed the 5' RACE reads with MiXCR, giving one entry per CDR3 protein. The table has just under 350,000 distinct CDR3 sequences, approximately 15% seen once. Sequencing input: blood, either unsorted or a sorted T cell fraction (not recorded which). All receptors come from a male donor with ankylosing spondylitis or in good health (not recorded which).

This clonotype has a count of ten or more. V gene TRBV10-3 combines with J gene TRBJ2-3, with TRBD2 matching over 7 bases. From germline, CDR1 is ENHRY and CDR2 SYGVKD. The CDR3 sequence is 15 residues long. The V segment lost 3 bases and the J segment 6 bases; nucleotides outside the gene matches: 9. The CDR3 sequence: CAISDSAGYGDTQYF. DNA for the CDR3: TGTGCCATCAGTGATTCAGCGGGGTATGGGGATACGCAGTATTTT.

Comment on this clonotype: Germline is not matched at one junction end, which may reflect a read error. The chain joins TRBV5-1 to TRBJ2-3, with D hard to call. The CDR3 contains 16 residues. CDR1 and CDR2 (germline): SGHRS, YFSETQ. DNA for the CDR3: TGCGCCAGCAGGTTGCGGACCACTACAAGCACAGATATGCAGTATTTT. Translation gives CASRLRTTTSTDMQYF.

This clonotype was observed a few times. The genes are TRBV9 and TRBJ1-5; 9 nucleotides align to TRBD1. The CDR3 sequence is 15 residues long. Unmatched junction bases numbered 0, after V lost 0 bases and J lost 2 bases. Germline values: CDR1 SGDLS, CDR2 YYNGEE. CDR3 amino acids: CASSVGTGGNQPQHF. Written as DNA, the CDR3 is TGTGCCAGCAGCGTAGGGACAGGGGGCAATCAGCCCCAGCATTTT.

The sample holds a few counts of this clonotype. The chain is built from TRBV3-1 and TRBJ1-6; D is possibly TRBD1 (5 bases). Trimming stripped 6 bases from V and 9 bases from J, with 15 bases between. The length of the CDR3 is 14 residues. The V gene's germline CDR1 is LGHDT and CDR2 YNNKEL (reference sequence). The CDR3 nucleotides read TGTGCCAGCAGACAGGCGGGACCTTCTTCACCCCTCCACTTT. This encodes CASRQAGPSSPLHF. Supplemented by reference TRBV3-1 and TRBJ1-6, the full variable domain reads DTAVSQTPKYLVTQMGNDKSIKCEQNLGHDTMYWYKQDSKKFLKIMFSYNNKELIINETVPNRFSPKSPDKAHLNLHINSLELGDSAVYFCASRQAGPSSPLHFGNGTRLTVT.

The chain has TRBV11-1 and TRBJ2-3; no clear D gene. The CDR3 sequence is 14 residues long. The V gene lost 4 bases and the J gene lost 1 base, with 9 bases spanning the gap. Germline V lookup: CDR1 SGHAT, CDR2 FQDESV (reference sequence). The CDR3 coding sequence is TGTGCCAGCAGCTCCGGGCCGGGCACAGATACGCAGTATTTT. It is translated as CASSSGPGTDTQYF.

V and J are TRBV7-9 and TRBJ2-3; no definite D call. Trimming took off 3 bases at V and 5 bases at J, with 6 bases between the two ends. CDR1 is SEHNR, CDR2 FQNEAQ, per germline (reference sequence). The CDR3 is 12 residues long. The CDR3 coding sequence is TGTGCCAGCAGCTTGTCTGAAGATACGCAGTATTTT. Its protein product is CASSLSEDTQYF. Full variable domain (remainder filled in from reference TRBV7-9 and TRBJ2-3): DTGVSQNPRHKITKRGQNVTFRCDPISEHNRLYWYRQTLGQGPEFLTYFQNEAQLEKSRLLSDRFSAERPKGSFSTLEIQRTEQGDSAMYLCASSLSEDTQYFGPGTRLTVL.

This sequence joins TRBV29-1 and TRBJ1-4; D not resolved. The germline gives CDR1 SQVTM, CDR2 ANQGSEA. V lost 4 bases, J lost 4 bases, and 10 bases lay in between. The CDR3 covers 13 residues. The CDR3 spells CSVGSRLNEKLFF. The DNA of the CDR3 is TGCAGCGTTGGGTCACGACTTAATGAAAAACTGTTTTTT.

V usage is TRBV5-1 and J usage is TRBJ1-4; D gene ambiguous. From germline, CDR1 is SGHRS and CDR2 YFSETQ. V lost 0 bases, J lost 8 bases, and 8 bases lay in between. The CDR3 loop spans 13 amino acids. CDR3 in DNA: TGCGCCAGCAGCTTGGATAGGGTCGAAAAACTGTTTTTT. Translating gives CASSLDRVEKLFF.

This sequence joins TRBV7-9 and TRBJ1-5; D gene ambiguous. With 2 bases removed from V and 3 bases from J, the gap between germline ends came to 2 bases. The V gene's germline CDR1 is SEHNR and CDR2 FQNEAQ (reference sequence). This CDR3 has 12 residues. CDR3 nucleotide sequence: TGTGCCAGCAGCTTACCCAATCAGCCCCAGCATTTT. Its translation: CASSLPNQPQHF.

This rearrangement joins TRBV6-5 to TRBJ1-2; D is uncertain. Per the germline V gene, CDR1 is MNHEY and CDR2 is SVGAGI. The CDR3 is 14 residues long. The V gene lost 2 bases and the J gene lost 7 bases, with 14 bases spanning the gap. The CDR3, as DNA: TGTGCCAGCAGTTACGGTGGGAAACTGGGTGGCTACACCTTC. This translates into CASSYGGKLGGYTF.

This clonotype was observed a few times. This chain connects TRBV11-2 to TRBJ2-3; D remains ambiguous. V lost 5 bases, J lost 3 bases, and 15 bases lay in between. Germline CDR1 and CDR2: SGHAT and FQNNGV. The CDR3 extends over 15 amino acids. This chain's CDR3 is CASSRFSVGTDTQYF. CDR3 nucleotide sequence: TGTGCCAGCAGCAGGTTCTCGGTAGGGACAGATACGCAGTATTTT.